This TCR beta chain was identified during a study of vaccination and CD4 T cells after COVID-19 (dated 2022 in TCRdb). In the study overall: Convalescent patients had a positive SARS-CoV-2 result on nasal swab PCR, and of these patients, several had mild disease and one had severe disease. As controls, cultures received a CEFX viral epitope pool (the positive control), an HIV-1 Nef peptide pool (the negative control), or no peptide at all. Post-vaccine blood samples were collected a median of about 72 days after the second vaccine dose, ranging from about 12 to 250 days. The cultures were stimulated with overlapping spike peptide pools from SARS-CoV-2 and from the common cold coronaviruses HCoV-NL63, HCoV-OC43 and HCoV-229E. The spike-specific CD4+ TCR repertoire was compared before and after mRNA vaccination in approximately ten COVID-19 convalescent patients and several infection-naive healthy vaccine recipients. The convalescent cohort included six males and four females, with two Hispanic individuals, seven Caucasians, two Asians and one multiracial person. Each participant got two doses of either the Pfizer-BioNTech BNT162b2 vaccine (n=8) or the Moderna mRNA-1273 vaccine (n=2). Post-COVID blood samples were collected from convalescent patients a median of around 100 days after diagnosis, with a range of roughly 30 to 170 days. The investigation overall reported the following: Of the vaccine-specific clones in convalescent patients, 304 of 307, or nearly all, reacted only to SARS-CoV-2 spike and did not cross-react with common cold coronaviruses. The median count of SARS-CoV-2-reactive clonotypes went up from approximately 22 after infection to about 41 after vaccination, although the change was not significant. In convalescent patients, a median roughly 86% of post-vaccine SARS-CoV-2-reactive clones were detected only after vaccination, suggesting vaccine-specific priming. Relatively few convalescent patients were included in the study, and early timepoints after natural infection were not analyzed.

Germline trimming: 2 bases from V, 2 bases from J; junction bases outside gene matches: 15. The CDR3 sequence holds 18 residues, the cysteine and phenylalanine included. Of all the DNA, just the CDR3 is kept, 54 bases in frame from base 1. In the germline V gene, CDR1 corresponds to MNHNS and CDR2 to SASEGT. This clonotype was seen once. This receptor's antigen is unknown. Within one base of it there is no much larger clone, and no base qualities were kept. One read yields weak evidence. Explained via the paper, the treatment or condition label denotes: roughly nine-day PBMC culture with coronavirus spike peptide pools or control peptides (ViraFEST assay). To expand antigen-specific T cells with peptide pools and then pick out the expanded clonotypes through TCR sequencing, the study relied on the ViraFEST assay. The convalescent patients' positive SARS-CoV-2 PCR tests fell between March and December 2020, which was before the Alpha, Beta and Delta variants emerged in the United States. Each well held around 2.1 million PBMCs cultured with 9 to 10 ug/ml peptide pools in IMDM containing around 5.5% human AB serum and roughly 10 IU/ml IL-2. Half of the culture medium was replaced with fresh IL-2-containing medium on days 3 and 7. CD4+ T cells were isolated after approximately eleven days of culture through negative selection using the EasySep CD4+ T cell isolation kit. Ficoll-Paque Plus gradient centrifugation was used to isolate PBMCs from whole blood, and the isolated PBMCs were then either used fresh or cryopreserved at -140C. Triplicate wells were generally used for each culture condition.

Library prep was done by PCR. TCR sequencing of DNA from cultured CD4+ T cells used the Oncomine TCR Beta short-read assay at the Johns Hopkins FTIC core. The QIAamp micro DNA kit was used to extract genomic DNA from the cultured CD4+ T cells. The Oncomine TCR Beta libraries from cultured CD4+ T cells were pooled using unique dual indexes and then sequenced on an Illumina iSeq 100. On the authors' methods: Non-productive sequences were removed, and CDR3s that did not start with C, did not end with F or W, or were shorter than 7 amino acids were discarded. Antigen-specific clonotypes were identified with the MANAFEST web application by comparing peptide-stimulated wells with reference and other culture wells. An FDR below 0.05, an odds ratio above 5, and a productive frequency above 0.1% in at least two of three replicate wells were required for clones to be considered positive. A clonotype was classed as cross-reactive if the clonotype showed significant expansion both in SARS-CoV-2 spike wells and in at least one common cold coronavirus spike condition. Similarity between CDR3 sequences was evaluated in R version 3.6.1 using Levenshtein distances (stringdist) and unrooted phylogenetic trees (ape). TCRdb's own reprocessing of the public reads used fastp at Q25 and MiXCR and kept productive beta chains. Identical CDR3 proteins give one entry, which carries the most common genes and DNA. TCRdb's processing, not the authors', yielded these V and J calls. The sample profile shows roughly 4,700 distinct CDR3 sequences; 44% of them were found once. The ten biggest clones cover 44% of the sample.

This receptor chain uses TRBV6-1 and TRBJ2-7, and 7 junction bases match TRBD2. This TCR was sampled from a human donor who had recovered from COVID-19. Sequences were derived from CD4+ T cells from blood, cultured in vitro, sampled after SARS-CoV-2 vaccination. The sequence in DNA is TGTGCCAGCAGTGAAAGTTTCGTTGCGACTAGCAGAACCTACGAGCAGTACTTC. It translates to CASSESFVATSRTYEQYF.